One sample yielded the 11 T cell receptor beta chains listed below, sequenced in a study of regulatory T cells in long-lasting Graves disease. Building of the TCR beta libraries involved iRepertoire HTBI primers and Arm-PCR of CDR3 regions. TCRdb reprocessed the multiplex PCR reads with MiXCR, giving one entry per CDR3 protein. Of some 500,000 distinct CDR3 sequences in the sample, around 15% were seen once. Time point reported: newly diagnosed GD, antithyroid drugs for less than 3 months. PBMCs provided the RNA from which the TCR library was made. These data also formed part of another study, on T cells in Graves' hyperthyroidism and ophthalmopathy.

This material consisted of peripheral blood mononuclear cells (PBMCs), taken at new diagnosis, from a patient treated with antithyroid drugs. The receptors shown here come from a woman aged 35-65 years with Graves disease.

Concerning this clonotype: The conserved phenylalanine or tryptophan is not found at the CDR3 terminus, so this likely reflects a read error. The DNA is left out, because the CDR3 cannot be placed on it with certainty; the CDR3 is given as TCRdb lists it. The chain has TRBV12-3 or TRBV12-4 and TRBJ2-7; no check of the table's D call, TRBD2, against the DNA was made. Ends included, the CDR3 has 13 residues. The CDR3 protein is CATECKGGQGTRP.

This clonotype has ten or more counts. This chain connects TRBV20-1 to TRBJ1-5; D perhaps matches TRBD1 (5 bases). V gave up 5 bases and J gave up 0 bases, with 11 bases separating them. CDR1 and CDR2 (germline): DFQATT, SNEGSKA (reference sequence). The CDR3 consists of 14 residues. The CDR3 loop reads CSALRGASNQPQHF. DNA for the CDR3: TGCAGTGCTCTACGCGGGGCTAGCAATCAGCCCCAGCATTTT.

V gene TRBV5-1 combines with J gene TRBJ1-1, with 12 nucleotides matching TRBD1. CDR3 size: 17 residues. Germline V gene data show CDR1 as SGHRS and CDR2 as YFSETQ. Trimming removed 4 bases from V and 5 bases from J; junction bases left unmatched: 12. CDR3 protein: CASSQDGTGGSRTEAFF. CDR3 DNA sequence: TGCGCCAGCAGCCAGGACGGGACAGGGGGCTCGAGGACTGAAGCTTTCTTT. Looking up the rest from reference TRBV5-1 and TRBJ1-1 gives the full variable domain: KAGVTQTPRYLIKTRGQQVTLSCSPISGHRSVSWYQQTPGQGLQFLFEYFSETQRNKGNFPGRFSGRQFSNSRSEMNVSTLELGDSALYLCASSQDGTGGSRTEAFFGQGTRLTVV.

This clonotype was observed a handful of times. In nucleotides, the CDR3 is TGCGCCAGCAGCCAACTAGACTTCGGACTCTCTGGAAACACCATATATTTT. It translates to CASSQLDFGLSGNTIYF. V and J are TRBV4-1 and TRBJ1-3; D is uncertain. V gave up 2 bases and J gave up 0 bases, with 14 bases separating them. This CDR3 contains 17 residues. The germline gives CDR1 MGHRA, CDR2 YSYEKL.

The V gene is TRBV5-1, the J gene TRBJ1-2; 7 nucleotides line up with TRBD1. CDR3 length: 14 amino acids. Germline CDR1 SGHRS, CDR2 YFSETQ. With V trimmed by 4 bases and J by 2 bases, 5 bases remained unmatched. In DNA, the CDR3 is TGCGCCAGCAGCCCCCAACAGGGGAACTATGGCTACACCTTC. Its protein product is CASSPQQGNYGYTF.

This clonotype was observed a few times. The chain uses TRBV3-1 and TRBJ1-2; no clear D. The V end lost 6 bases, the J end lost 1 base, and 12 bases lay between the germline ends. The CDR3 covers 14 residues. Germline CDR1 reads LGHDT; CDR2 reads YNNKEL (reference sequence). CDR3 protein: CASSLFGINYGYTF. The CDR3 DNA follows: TGTGCCAGCAGTCTCTTCGGGATTAACTATGGCTACACCTTC.

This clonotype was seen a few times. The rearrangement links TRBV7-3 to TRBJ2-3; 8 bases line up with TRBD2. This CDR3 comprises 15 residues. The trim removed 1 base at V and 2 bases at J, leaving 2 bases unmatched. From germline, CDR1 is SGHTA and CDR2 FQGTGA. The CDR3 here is CASSLISGATDTQYF. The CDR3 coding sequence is TGTGCCAGCAGCTTAATTAGCGGGGCCACAGATACGCAGTATTTT.

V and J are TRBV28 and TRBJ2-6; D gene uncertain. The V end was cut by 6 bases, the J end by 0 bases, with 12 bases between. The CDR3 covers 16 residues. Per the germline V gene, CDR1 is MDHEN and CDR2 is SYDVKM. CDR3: CASRVDTSSGANVLTF. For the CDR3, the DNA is TGTGCCAGCAGGGTCGATACCTCCTCTGGGGCCAACGTCCTGACTTTC.

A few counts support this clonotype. CDR3 residues: CSGQDRDNYGYTF. CDR3 coding DNA: TGCAGTGGGCAGGATAGGGATAACTATGGCTACACCTTC. The chain employs TRBV20-1 and TRBJ1-2, with D unclear. The CDR3 extends over 13 amino acids. V was pared by 7 bases and J by 1 base, with 13 bases between. Germline values: CDR1 DFQATT, CDR2 SNEGSKA (reference sequence).

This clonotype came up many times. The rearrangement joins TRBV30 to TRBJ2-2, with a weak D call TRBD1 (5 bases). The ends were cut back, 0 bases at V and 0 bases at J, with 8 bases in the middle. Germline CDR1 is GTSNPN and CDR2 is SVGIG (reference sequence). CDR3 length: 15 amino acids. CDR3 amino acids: CAWSVQATNTGELFF. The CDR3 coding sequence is TGTGCCTGGAGTGTACAGGCGACGAACACCGGGGAGCTGTTTTTT.

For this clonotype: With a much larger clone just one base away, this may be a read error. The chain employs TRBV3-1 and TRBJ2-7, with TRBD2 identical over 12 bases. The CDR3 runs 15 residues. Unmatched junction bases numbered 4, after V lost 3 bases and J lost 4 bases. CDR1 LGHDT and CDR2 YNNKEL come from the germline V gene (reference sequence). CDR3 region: CASSHLAGGPYEQYF. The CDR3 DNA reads TGTGCCAGCAGCCACCTAGCGGGGGGGCCTTACGAGCAGTACTTC.